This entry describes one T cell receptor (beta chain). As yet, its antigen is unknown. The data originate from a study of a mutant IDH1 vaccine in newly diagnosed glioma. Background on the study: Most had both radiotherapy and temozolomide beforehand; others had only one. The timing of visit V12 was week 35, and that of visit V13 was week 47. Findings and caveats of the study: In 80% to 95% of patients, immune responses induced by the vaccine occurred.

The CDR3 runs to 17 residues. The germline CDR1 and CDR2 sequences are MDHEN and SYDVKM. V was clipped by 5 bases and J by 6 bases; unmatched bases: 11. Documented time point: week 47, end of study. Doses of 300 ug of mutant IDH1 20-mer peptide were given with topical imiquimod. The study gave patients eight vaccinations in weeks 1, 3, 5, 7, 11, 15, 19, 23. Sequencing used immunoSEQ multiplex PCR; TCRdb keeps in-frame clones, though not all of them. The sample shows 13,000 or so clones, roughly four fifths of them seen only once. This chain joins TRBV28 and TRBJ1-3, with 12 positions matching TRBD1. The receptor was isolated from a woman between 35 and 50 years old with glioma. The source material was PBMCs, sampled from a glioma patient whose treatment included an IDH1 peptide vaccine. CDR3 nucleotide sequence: TGTGCCAGCAGTCAACCCTTCCCGGGACAGGGGGCAAACACCATATATTTT. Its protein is CASSQPFPGQGANTIYF. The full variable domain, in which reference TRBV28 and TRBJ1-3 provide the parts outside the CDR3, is DVKVTQSSRYLVKRTGEKVFLECVQDMDHENMFWYRQDPGLGLRLIYFSYDVKMKEKGDIPEGYSVSREKKERFSLILESASTNQTSMYLCASSQPFPGQGANTIYFGEGSWLTVV.